This is a list of T cell receptor beta chains from one sample in a study of persistence of HIV-infected CD4 T cells. Sequenced by immunoSEQ multiplex PCR; TCRdb stores in-frame clones only, minus some. The repertoire holds more than 30,000 clones, with 65% to 90% as singletons. Their antigens are not known. Specimen: CD4+ T cells sorted from PBMCs after roughly 19-hour stimulation, collected from a patient who received antiretroviral therapy. Receptors originate from an adult woman with HIV who was CMV-seropositive. Both conserved end residues are part of each CDR3. Each record gives: J gene, clone size, D gene, V gene, CDR3 protein, CDR3 DNA. A D gene is named only where the DNA matches it firmly. Size is stated for part of the rows, as once, few or many counts, or as a class when the clone is expanded.

j_gene: TRBJ1-5; abundance: NA; d_gene: NA; v_gene: TRBV5-1; CDR3aa: CASSPTGGVWQPQHF; CDR3nt: TGCGCCAGCAGCCCAACAGGAGGGGTGTGGCAGCCCCAGCATTTT
j_gene: TRBJ2-1; abundance: few; d_gene: TRBD2; v_gene: TRBV7-8; CDR3aa: CASSLRAARLADYNEQFF; CDR3nt: TGTGCCAGCAGCTTACGGGCCGCGCGTCTAGCGGACTACAATGAGCAGTTCTTC
j_gene: TRBJ1-3; abundance: NA; d_gene: NA; v_gene: TRBV2; CDR3aa: CASSDGPGNTIYF; CDR3nt: TGTGCCAGCAGTGATGGGCCTGGAAACACCATATATTTT
j_gene: TRBJ2-5; abundance: NA; d_gene: NA; v_gene: TRBV7-2; CDR3aa: CASSPGGRETQYF; CDR3nt: TGTGCCAGCTCCCCCGGTGGGCGGGAGACCCAGTACTTC
j_gene: TRBJ1-3; abundance: NA; d_gene: NA; v_gene: TRBV9; CDR3aa: CASSVPGGNTIYF; CDR3nt: TGTGCCAGCAGCGTGCCCGGGGGAAACACCATATATTTT
j_gene: TRBJ1-2; abundance: NA; d_gene: TRBD1; v_gene: TRBV6-6; CDR3aa: CASSPRAGTGDPFNYGYTF; CDR3nt: TGTGCCAGCAGTCCCCGGGCAGGGACAGGGGATCCCTTTAACTATGGCTACACCTTC
j_gene: TRBJ1-2; abundance: once; d_gene: NA; v_gene: TRBV4-1; CDR3aa: CASSQDLQGIGYTF; CDR3nt: TGCGCCAGCAGCCAAGACCTACAGGGTATCGGCTACACCTTC
j_gene: TRBJ1-1; abundance: once; d_gene: TRBD1; v_gene: TRBV3-1/TRBV3-2; CDR3aa: CASSHGDRTNTEAFF; CDR3nt: TGTGCCAGCAGCCATGGGGACAGGACGAACACTGAAGCTTTCTTT
j_gene: TRBJ1-1; abundance: NA; d_gene: NA; v_gene: TRBV29-1; CDR3aa: CSVGDRLNTEAFF; CDR3nt: TGCAGCGTAGGGGACCGATTGAACACTGAAGCTTTCTTT
j_gene: TRBJ2-2; abundance: NA; d_gene: NA; v_gene: TRBV10-3; CDR3aa: CAIKGRNTGELFF; CDR3nt: TGTGCCATCAAGGGCAGAAACACCGGGGAGCTGTTTTTT
j_gene: TRBJ2-1; abundance: NA; d_gene: NA; v_gene: TRBV18; CDR3aa: CATHYGRERYNEQFF; CDR3nt: TGTGCCACCCACTACGGACGGGAGCGGTACAATGAGCAGTTCTTC
j_gene: TRBJ1-2; abundance: NA; d_gene: NA; v_gene: TRBV5-1; CDR3aa: CASSQGPDVAPYTF; CDR3nt: TGCGCCAGCAGCCAAGGGCCAGACGTAGCCCCCTACACCTTC
j_gene: TRBJ1-1; abundance: NA; d_gene: TRBD1; v_gene: TRBV5-1; CDR3aa: CASSLQPGTGVAFF; CDR3nt: TGCGCCAGCAGCTTGCAGCCCGGGACAGGGGTCGCTTTCTTT
j_gene: TRBJ1-4; abundance: NA; d_gene: TRBD1; v_gene: TRBV28; CDR3aa: CASSLSGGVEKLFF; CDR3nt: TGTGCCAGCAGTTTATCAGGGGGCGTTGAAAAACTGTTTTTT
j_gene: TRBJ2-4; abundance: NA; d_gene: NA; v_gene: TRBV5-8; CDR3aa: CASSLGPPRDF; CDR3nt: TGTGCCAGCAGCTTAGGACCTCCGAGGGACTTC
j_gene: TRBJ1-5; abundance: NA; d_gene: NA; v_gene: TRBV12-3/TRBV12-4; CDR3aa: CASRQGLLEPQHF; CDR3nt: TGTGCCAGCAGACAGGGCTTATTGGAGCCCCAGCATTTT
j_gene: TRBJ2-7; abundance: NA; d_gene: NA; v_gene: TRBV21-1; CDR3aa: CASSKGRDIEQYF; CDR3nt: TGTGCCAGCAGCAAAGGCCGGGACATCGAGCAGTACTTC
j_gene: TRBJ1-4; abundance: NA; d_gene: TRBD1; v_gene: TRBV5-6; CDR3aa: CASSSVQGAKGEKLFF; CDR3nt: TGTGCCAGCAGCTCGGTACAGGGGGCGAAGGGCGAAAAACTGTTTTTT
j_gene: TRBJ1-4; abundance: NA; d_gene: TRBD1; v_gene: TRBV7-8; CDR3aa: CASSQWTGVNEKLFF; CDR3nt: TGTGCCAGCAGCCAATGGACAGGGGTTAATGAAAAACTGTTTTTT
j_gene: TRBJ1-5; abundance: NA; d_gene: NA; v_gene: TRBV7-8; CDR3aa: CASSSGTTSNQPQHF; CDR3nt: TGTGCCAGCAGTTCCGGGACAACGAGCAATCAGCCCCAGCATTTT
j_gene: TRBJ1-1; abundance: NA; d_gene: NA; v_gene: TRBV7-2; CDR3aa: CASSLQQTVGTEAFF; CDR3nt: TGTGCCAGCAGCTTACAACAAACGGTGGGCACTGAAGCTTTCTTT
j_gene: TRBJ1-2; abundance: NA; d_gene: NA; v_gene: TRBV5-1; CDR3aa: CASSVGTLGYTF; CDR3nt: TGCGCCAGCAGCGTCGGGACATTGGGCTACACCTTC
j_gene: TRBJ1-4; abundance: NA; d_gene: NA; v_gene: TRBV5-1; CDR3aa: CASSTAGGGNQEKLFF; CDR3nt: TGCGCCAGCAGCACCGCGGGAGGGGGAAATCAGGAAAAACTGTTTTTT
j_gene: TRBJ2-7; abundance: few; d_gene: TRBD1; v_gene: TRBV9; CDR3aa: CASSVEGQGVHEQYF; CDR3nt: TGTGCCAGCAGCGTAGAGGGACAGGGGGTTCACGAGCAGTACTTC
j_gene: TRBJ1-1; abundance: once; d_gene: NA; v_gene: TRBV5-1; CDR3aa: CASSHWGPTGNTEAFF; CDR3nt: TGCGCCAGCTCACATTGGGGGCCAACAGGGAACACTGAAGCTTTCTTT
j_gene: TRBJ1-2; abundance: NA; d_gene: NA; v_gene: TRBV2; CDR3aa: CASSRMGGYTF; CDR3nt: TGTGCCAGCTCAAGAATGGGGGGCTACACCTTC
j_gene: TRBJ2-1; abundance: NA; d_gene: TRBD1; v_gene: TRBV6-5; CDR3aa: CASSWGQSSYNEQFF; CDR3nt: TGTGCCAGCAGCTGGGGACAGAGCTCCTACAATGAGCAGTTCTTC
j_gene: TRBJ1-5; abundance: NA; d_gene: NA; v_gene: TRBV19; CDR3aa: CASSIGTHSNQPQHF; CDR3nt: TGTGCCAGTAGTATAGGCACCCATAGCAATCAGCCCCAGCATTTT
j_gene: TRBJ1-3; abundance: once; d_gene: NA; v_gene: TRBV7-2; CDR3aa: CASSLGAARSGNTIYF; CDR3nt: TGTGCCAGCAGCTTAGGGGCAGCCCGCTCTGGAAACACCATATATTTT
j_gene: TRBJ2-1; abundance: few; d_gene: NA; v_gene: TRBV12-3/TRBV12-4; CDR3aa: CASTRRGGEQFF; CDR3nt: TGTGCCAGCACCCGGAGGGGGGGTGAGCAGTTCTTC
j_gene: TRBJ2-1; abundance: once; d_gene: NA; v_gene: TRBV2; CDR3aa: CASSEGGLRSEQFF; CDR3nt: TGTGCCAGCAGTGAAGGAGGGTTAAGGAGTGAGCAGTTCTTC
j_gene: TRBJ2-1; abundance: NA; d_gene: NA; v_gene: TRBV5-5; CDR3aa: CASSLGGIISLEFF; CDR3nt: TGTGCCAGCAGCTTGGGGGGAATAATCTCCCTGGAGTTCTTC
j_gene: TRBJ2-2; abundance: NA; d_gene: NA; v_gene: TRBV5-6; CDR3aa: CASSSPWSLFTGELFF; CDR3nt: TGTGCCAGCAGCTCCCCCTGGTCCTTATTCACCGGGGAGCTGTTTTTT
j_gene: TRBJ2-2; abundance: medium-sized; d_gene: NA; v_gene: TRBV3-1/TRBV3-2; CDR3aa: CASSHNTGELFF; CDR3nt: TGTGCCAGCAGTCATAACACCGGGGAGCTGTTTTTT
j_gene: TRBJ2-2; abundance: few; d_gene: NA; v_gene: TRBV27; CDR3aa: CASSSSPRQSPIKAGELFF; CDR3nt: TGTGCCAGCAGTTCCTCCCCCAGACAGAGCCCCATCAAGGCCGGGGAGCTGTTTTTT
j_gene: TRBJ2-3; abundance: once; d_gene: TRBD2; v_gene: TRBV4-1; CDR3aa: CASSRSQTGTSGSPTDTQYF; CDR3nt: TGCGCCAGCAGCCGCAGTCAGACCGGGACTAGCGGGAGCCCCACAGATACGCAGTATTTT
j_gene: TRBJ1-2; abundance: NA; d_gene: NA; v_gene: TRBV9; CDR3aa: CASSSPTQGRGFGYTF; CDR3nt: TGTGCCAGCAGCTCTCCCACACAGGGAAGGGGGTTTGGCTACACCTTC
j_gene: TRBJ2-7; abundance: NA; d_gene: TRBD1; v_gene: TRBV3-1/TRBV3-2; CDR3aa: CASSPSTGVEQYF; CDR3nt: TGTGCCAGCAGCCCCTCGACAGGGGTCGAGCAGTACTTC
j_gene: TRBJ2-3; abundance: NA; d_gene: TRBD1; v_gene: TRBV5-1; CDR3aa: CASSLTGVTDTQYF; CDR3nt: TGCGCCAGCAGCTTAACAGGGGTCACAGATACGCAGTATTTT
j_gene: TRBJ2-1; abundance: NA; d_gene: NA; v_gene: TRBV5-6; CDR3aa: CASSLWGRANEQFF; CDR3nt: TGTGCCAGCAGCTTGTGGGGCAGGGCCAATGAGCAGTTCTTC
j_gene: TRBJ2-3; abundance: once; d_gene: TRBD1; v_gene: TRBV6-2/TRBV6-3; CDR3aa: CASSSRDRVTDTQYF; CDR3nt: TGTGCCAGCAGTTCTCGGGACAGGGTGACAGATACGCAGTATTTT
j_gene: TRBJ1-2; abundance: NA; d_gene: NA; v_gene: TRBV28; CDR3aa: CASKVRQGINYGYTF; CDR3nt: TGTGCCAGCAAAGTTAGGCAGGGGATTAACTATGGCTACACCTTC
j_gene: TRBJ1-1; abundance: NA; d_gene: NA; v_gene: TRBV14; CDR3aa: CASSHSSAGPGRSGTEAFF; CDR3nt: TGTGCCAGCAGCCATTCCTCAGCTGGACCGGGACGGTCAGGAACTGAAGCTTTCTTT
j_gene: TRBJ1-2; abundance: NA; d_gene: TRBD1; v_gene: TRBV23-1; CDR3aa: CASSQSRTGGGYTF; CDR3nt: TGCGCCAGCAGTCAATCGAGGACAGGGGGCGGCTACACCTTC
j_gene: TRBJ1-2; abundance: NA; d_gene: TRBD1; v_gene: TRBV6-5; CDR3aa: CASSSGGYGYTF; CDR3nt: TGTGCCAGCAGCTCAGGGGGATATGGCTACACCTTC
j_gene: TRBJ2-1; abundance: once; d_gene: NA; v_gene: TRBV7-9; CDR3aa: CASSVAYEQFF; CDR3nt: TGTGCCAGCAGCGTGGCGTATGAGCAGTTCTTC